The T cell receptor beta chain described here comes from a study of spatial heterogeneity in lung cancer. Points from the study as a whole: It was estimated that coverage of tumor T cells reached 6.5% to 7% for alpha chains and around 14% for beta chains. Higher tumor mutation counts went along with higher counts of expanded intratumoral alpha and beta TCRs.

Looked up from germline, CDR1 is SNHLY and CDR2 is FYNNEI. V was pared by 6 bases and J by 0 bases, with 8 bases between. CDR3 size: 14 residues. On each TCR cDNA molecule, a unique molecular identifier was present. Using its own MiXCR run on the 5' RACE reads, TCRdb lists one record per CDR3 protein. The sample consists of 20,000 to 25,000 distinct CDR3 sequences, 5% to 7% of them appearing once. This clonotype was counted many times. Its antigen is undetermined. Stated time point: sample taken at primary tumor resection. Samples were obtained from 65 to 80 donors, all untreated early-stage non-small cell lung cancer patients. From tumor, nontumor lung or frozen PBMC, whole RNA was taken unsorted for sequencing.

The sequence derives from a male donor with early-stage non-small cell lung cancer. Sample: lung tumor tissue, taken at surgery. This rearrangement joins TRBV2 to TRBJ2-2; D unclear. The CDR3 nucleotides are TGTGCCAGCAGACCACAGACGAACACCGGGGAGCTGTTTTTT. It encodes CASRPQTNTGELFF. Filled out from reference TRBV2 and TRBJ2-2, the complete variable domain reads EPEVTQTPSHQVTQMGQEVILRCVPISNHLYFYWYRQILGQKVEFLVSFYNNEISEKSEIFDDQFSVERPDGSNFTLKIRSTKLEDSAMYFCASRPQTNTGELFFGEGSRLTVL.